The sample holds many counts of the clone carrying this T cell receptor (beta chain). The data are from a study of regulatory T cells in long-lasting Graves disease. Assembly of TCR beta libraries relied on iRepertoire HTBI primers together with Arm-PCR of CDR3 regions. TCRdb re-analysed the multiplex PCR reads in MiXCR, keeping a single row per CDR3 protein. The sample carries nearly 350,000 distinct CDR3 sequences, around a fifth recorded once. V shed 3 bases and J 3 bases; nucleotides not matched to a gene: 10. The CDR3 is made up of 16 amino acids. CDR1 and CDR2 from the germline V gene are SGHRS and YFSETQ. Time point defined: persistent/refractory GD, antithyroid drugs over 5 years with positive TRAb. Following extraction of RNA from PBMCs, that RNA was used to make the TCR library.

The clonotype comes from a female donor with Graves disease. The genes are TRBV5-1 and TRBJ1-2; 8 nucleotides agree with TRBD1. Specimen: peripheral blood mononuclear cells (PBMCs), collected when the disease was refractory, from a patient treated with antithyroid drugs. The CDR3 loop is CASSSGQGGADYGYTF. CDR3 nucleotides: TGCGCCAGCAGCTCCGGACAGGGTGGTGCGGACTATGGCTACACCTTC.